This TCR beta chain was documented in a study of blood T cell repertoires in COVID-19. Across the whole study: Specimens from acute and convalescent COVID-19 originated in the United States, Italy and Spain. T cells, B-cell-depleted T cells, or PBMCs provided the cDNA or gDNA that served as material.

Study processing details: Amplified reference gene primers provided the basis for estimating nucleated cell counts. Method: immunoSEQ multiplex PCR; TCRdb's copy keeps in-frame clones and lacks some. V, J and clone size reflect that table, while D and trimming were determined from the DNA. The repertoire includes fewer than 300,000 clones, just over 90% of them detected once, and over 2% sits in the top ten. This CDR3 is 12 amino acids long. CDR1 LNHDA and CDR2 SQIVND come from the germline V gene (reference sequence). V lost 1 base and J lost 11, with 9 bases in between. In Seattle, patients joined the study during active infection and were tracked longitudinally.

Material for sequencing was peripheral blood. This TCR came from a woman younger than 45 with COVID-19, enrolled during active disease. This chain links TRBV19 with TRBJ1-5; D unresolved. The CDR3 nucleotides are TGTGCCAGTAGTATAGGATCGCTAACCCAGCATTTT. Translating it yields CASSIGSLTQHF. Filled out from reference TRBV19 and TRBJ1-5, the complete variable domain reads DGGITQSPKYLFRKEGQNVTLSCEQNLNHDAMYWYRQDPGQGLRLIYYSQIVNDFQKGDIAEGYSVSREKKESFPLTVTSAQKNPTAFYLCASSIGSLTQHFGDGTRLSIL.